The clone carrying this T cell receptor (beta chain) appeared once. Its target is not known. The sample is drawn from a study of T cell responses to AZD1222 COVID-19 vaccine. Study findings and constraints: The repertoires were collected only after the peak T cell response. Among those given AZD1222, only five to seven were seropositive at baseline.

The CDR3 totals 15 residues. Germline V lookup: CDR1 WSHSY, CDR2 SAAADI. V dropped 6 bases and J dropped 5; count of bases not matched to a gene: 9. Repertoires were generated with immunoSEQ multiplex PCR, while TCRdb's copy carries only in-frame clones and drops some. The table includes about 84,000 clones, roughly nine tenths detected once. Sequencing used peripheral blood, obtained on day 0 of AZD1222 vaccination. The genes are TRBV10-2 and TRBJ2-7; 11 bases align to TRBD1. This receptor was obtained from an adult in good health. The CDR3 bases are TGCGCCAGCAGGTCCGGGACAGGGGGTAGGGACGAGCAGTACTTC. Its protein is CASRSGTGGRDEQYF.